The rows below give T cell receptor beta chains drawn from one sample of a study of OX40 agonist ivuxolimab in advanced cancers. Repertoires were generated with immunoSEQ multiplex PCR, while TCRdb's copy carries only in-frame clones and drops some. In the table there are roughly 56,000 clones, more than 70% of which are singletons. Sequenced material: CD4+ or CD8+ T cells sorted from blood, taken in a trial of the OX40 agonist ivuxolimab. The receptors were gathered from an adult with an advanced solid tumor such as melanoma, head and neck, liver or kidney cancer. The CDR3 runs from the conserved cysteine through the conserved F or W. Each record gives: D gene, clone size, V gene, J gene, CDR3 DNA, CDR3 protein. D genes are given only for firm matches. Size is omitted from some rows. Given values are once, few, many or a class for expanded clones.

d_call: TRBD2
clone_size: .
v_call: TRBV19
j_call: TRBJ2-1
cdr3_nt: TGTGCCAGTAGTATAGATCTAGCGGTGAGCTCCTACAATGAGCAGTTCTTC
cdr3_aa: CASSIDLAVSSYNEQFF

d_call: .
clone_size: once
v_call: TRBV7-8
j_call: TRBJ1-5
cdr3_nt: TGTGCCAGCAGCTTAGCGCAGGGTGTGGATCAGCCCCAGCATTTT
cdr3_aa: CASSLAQGVDQPQHF

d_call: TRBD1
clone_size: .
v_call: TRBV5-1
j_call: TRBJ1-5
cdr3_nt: TGCGCCAGCAGCCTCGGGACAGAGCATCAGCCCCAGCATTTT
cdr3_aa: CASSLGTEHQPQHF

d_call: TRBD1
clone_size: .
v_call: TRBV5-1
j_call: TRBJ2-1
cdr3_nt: TGCGCCAGCAGCTTGATACAGGGGGGAAGGAATGAGCAGTTCTTC
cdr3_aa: CASSLIQGGRNEQFF

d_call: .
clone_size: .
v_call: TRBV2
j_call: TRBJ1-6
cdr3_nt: TGTGCCAGCATTGCGGTCGAACCGAACTCACCCCTCCACTTT
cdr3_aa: CASIAVEPNSPLHF

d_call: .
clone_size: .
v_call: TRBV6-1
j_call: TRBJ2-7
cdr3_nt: TGTGCCAGCAGTGGTGACAGAGACGAGCAGTACTTC
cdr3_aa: CASSGDRDEQYF

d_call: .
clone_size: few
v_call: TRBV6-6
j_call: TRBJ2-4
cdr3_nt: TGTGCCAGCAGTTACTCAGAGAGGAGAAACATTCAGTACTTC
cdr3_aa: CASSYSERRNIQYF

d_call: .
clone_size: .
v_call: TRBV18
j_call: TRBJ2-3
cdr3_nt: TGTGCCAGCTCCCAGGGCACGGACAGCACAGATACGCAGTATTTT
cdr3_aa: CASSQGTDSTDTQYF

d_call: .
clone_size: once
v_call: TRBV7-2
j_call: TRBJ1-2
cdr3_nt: TGTGCCAGCAGCCTAAATCAGGGTGCCTATGGCTACACCTTC
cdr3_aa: CASSLNQGAYGYTF

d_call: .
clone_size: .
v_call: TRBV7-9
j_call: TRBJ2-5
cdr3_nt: TGTGCCAGCAGCCCGGGGCCCGGTCGGGGGCGCGGGGAGACCCAGTACTTC
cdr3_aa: CASSPGPGRGRGETQYF